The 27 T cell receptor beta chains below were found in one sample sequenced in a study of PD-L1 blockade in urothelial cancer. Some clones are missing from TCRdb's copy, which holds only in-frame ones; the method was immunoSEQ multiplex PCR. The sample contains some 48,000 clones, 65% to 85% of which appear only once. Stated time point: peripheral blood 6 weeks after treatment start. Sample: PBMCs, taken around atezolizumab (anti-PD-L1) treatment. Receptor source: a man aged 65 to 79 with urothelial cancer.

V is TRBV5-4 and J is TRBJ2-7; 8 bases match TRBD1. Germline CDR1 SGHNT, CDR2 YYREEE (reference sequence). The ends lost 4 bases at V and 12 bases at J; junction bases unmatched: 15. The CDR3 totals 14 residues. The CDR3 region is CASSPTGDSLRPYF. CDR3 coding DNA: TGTGCCAGCAGCCCGACAGGGGATTCCCTACGTCCGTACTTC.

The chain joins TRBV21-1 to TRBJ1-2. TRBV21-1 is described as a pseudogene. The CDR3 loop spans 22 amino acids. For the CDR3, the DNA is TGTGCCAGCAGCAAAGAGGGGGGTGGATGGAAGGGGGCGCGGGGGGAGGACTATGGCTACACCTTC. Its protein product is CASSKEGGGWKGARGEDYGYTF.

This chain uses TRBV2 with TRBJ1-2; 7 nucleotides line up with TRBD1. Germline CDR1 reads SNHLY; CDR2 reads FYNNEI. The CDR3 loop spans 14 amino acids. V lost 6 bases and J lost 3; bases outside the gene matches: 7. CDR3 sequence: CASRTGADDYGYTF. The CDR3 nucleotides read TGTGCCAGCAGAACAGGGGCAGATGACTATGGCTACACCTTC.

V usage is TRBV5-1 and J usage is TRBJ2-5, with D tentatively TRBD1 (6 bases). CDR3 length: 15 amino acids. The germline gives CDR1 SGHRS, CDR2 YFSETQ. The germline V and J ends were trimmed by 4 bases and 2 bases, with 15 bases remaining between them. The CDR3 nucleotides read TGCGCCAGCAGCCTCATCACGGGACAACAAGAGACCCAGTACTTC. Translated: CASSLITGQQETQYF.

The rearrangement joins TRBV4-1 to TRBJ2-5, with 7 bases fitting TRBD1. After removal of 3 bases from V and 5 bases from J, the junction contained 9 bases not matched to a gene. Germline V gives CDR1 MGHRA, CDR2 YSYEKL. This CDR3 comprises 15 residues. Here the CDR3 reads CASSQNRGLAETQYF. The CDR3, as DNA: TGCGCCAGCAGCCAGAACAGGGGCTTGGCGGAGACCCAGTACTTC.

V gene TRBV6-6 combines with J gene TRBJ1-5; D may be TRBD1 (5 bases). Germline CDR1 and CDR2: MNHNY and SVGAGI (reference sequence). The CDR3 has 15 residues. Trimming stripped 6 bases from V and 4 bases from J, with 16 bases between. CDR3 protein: CASRRSGGRNQPQHF. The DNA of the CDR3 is TGTGCCAGCAGACGCTCCGGGGGTCGGAATCAGCCCCAGCATTTT.

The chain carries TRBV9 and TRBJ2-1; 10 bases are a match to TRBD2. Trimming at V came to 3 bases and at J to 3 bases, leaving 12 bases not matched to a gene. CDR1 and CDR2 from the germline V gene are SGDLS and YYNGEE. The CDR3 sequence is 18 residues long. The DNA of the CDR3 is TGTGCCAGCAGCGAGCCCGGGACTAGCGCCAAGTTCTACAATGAGCAGTTCTTC. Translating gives CASSEPGTSAKFYNEQFF. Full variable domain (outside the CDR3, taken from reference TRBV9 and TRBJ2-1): DSGVTQTPKHLITATGQRVTLRCSPRSGDLSVYWYQQSLDQGLQFLIQYYNGEERAKGNILERFSAQQFPDLHSELNLSSLELGDSALYFCASSEPGTSAKFYNEQFFGPGTRLTVL.

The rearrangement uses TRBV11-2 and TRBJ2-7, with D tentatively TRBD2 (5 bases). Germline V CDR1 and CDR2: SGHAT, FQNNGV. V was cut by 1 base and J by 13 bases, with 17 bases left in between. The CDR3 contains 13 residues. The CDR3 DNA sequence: TGTGCCAGCAGCTTAGGGACGGGGAGCGAGACATACTTC. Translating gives CASSLGTGSETYF.

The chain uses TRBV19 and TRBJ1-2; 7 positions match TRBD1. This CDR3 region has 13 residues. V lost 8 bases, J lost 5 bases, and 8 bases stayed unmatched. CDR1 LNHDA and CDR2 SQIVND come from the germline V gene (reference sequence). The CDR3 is CASQMGTAYGYTF. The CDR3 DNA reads TGTGCCAGTCAGATGGGGACAGCTTATGGCTACACCTTC.

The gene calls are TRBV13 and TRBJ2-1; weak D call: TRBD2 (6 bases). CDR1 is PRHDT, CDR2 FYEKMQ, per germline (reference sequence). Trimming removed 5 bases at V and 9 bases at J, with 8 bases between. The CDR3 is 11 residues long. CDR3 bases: TGTGCCAGCAGCCTCGGGAGTGAGCAGTTCTTC. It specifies CASSLGSEQFF.

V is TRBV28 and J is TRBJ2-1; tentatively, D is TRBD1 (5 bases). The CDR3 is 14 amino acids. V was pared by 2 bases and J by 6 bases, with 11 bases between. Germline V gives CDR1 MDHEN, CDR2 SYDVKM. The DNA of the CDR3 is TGTGCCAGCAGTTTACACAGGAACAGCAATGAGCAGTTCTTC. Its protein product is CASSLHRNSNEQFF.

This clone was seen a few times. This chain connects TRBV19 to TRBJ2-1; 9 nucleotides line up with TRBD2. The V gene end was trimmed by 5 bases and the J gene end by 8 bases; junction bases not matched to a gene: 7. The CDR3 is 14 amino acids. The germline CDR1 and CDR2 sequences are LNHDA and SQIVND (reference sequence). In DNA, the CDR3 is TGTGCCAGTAGTGGGCGCGGGAGGGTCGATGAGCAGTTCTTC. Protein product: CASSGRGRVDEQFF.

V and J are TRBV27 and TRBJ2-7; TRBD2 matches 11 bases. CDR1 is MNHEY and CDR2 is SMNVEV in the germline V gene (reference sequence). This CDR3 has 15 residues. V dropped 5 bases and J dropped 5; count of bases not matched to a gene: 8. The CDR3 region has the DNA TGTGCCAGCAGTCCTACACTAGCGGGAGTGGACGAGCAGTACTTC. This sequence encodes CASSPTLAGVDEQYF.

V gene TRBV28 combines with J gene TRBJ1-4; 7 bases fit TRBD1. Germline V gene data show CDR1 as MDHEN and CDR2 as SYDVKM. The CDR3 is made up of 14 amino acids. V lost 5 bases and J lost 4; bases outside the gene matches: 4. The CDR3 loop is CASSPPGGNEKLFF. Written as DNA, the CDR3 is TGTGCCAGCAGTCCCCCAGGGGGTAATGAAAAACTGTTTTTT.

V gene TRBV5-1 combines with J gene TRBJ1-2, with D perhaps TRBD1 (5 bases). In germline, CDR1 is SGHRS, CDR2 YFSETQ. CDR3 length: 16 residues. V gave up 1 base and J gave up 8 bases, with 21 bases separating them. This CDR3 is CASSLSVTALARGYTF. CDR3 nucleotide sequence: TGCGCCAGCAGCTTGTCTGTGACAGCCCTCGCGAGGGGCTACACCTTC.

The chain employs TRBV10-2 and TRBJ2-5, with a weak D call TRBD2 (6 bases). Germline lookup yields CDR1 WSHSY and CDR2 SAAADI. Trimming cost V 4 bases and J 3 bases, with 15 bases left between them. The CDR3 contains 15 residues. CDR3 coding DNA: TGCGCCAGCAGTGTCGATCAGGAGGGGAAAGAGACCCAGTACTTC. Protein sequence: CASSVDQEGKETQYF.

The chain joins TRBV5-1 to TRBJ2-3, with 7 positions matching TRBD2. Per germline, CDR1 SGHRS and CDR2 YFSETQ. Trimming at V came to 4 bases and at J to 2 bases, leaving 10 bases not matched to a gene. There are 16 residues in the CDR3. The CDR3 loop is CASSRSFLAVTDTQYF. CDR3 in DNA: TGCGCCAGCAGCCGGTCCTTTCTAGCGGTCACAGATACGCAGTATTTT.

Here the CDR3 DNA reads TGTGCCAGCAGCGTAGGGGCGGGACAAGAGACCCAGTACTTC. Its protein product is CASSVGAGQETQYF. This chain links TRBV9 with TRBJ2-5; tentative D call: TRBD2 (6 bases). V was pared by 0 bases and J by 2 bases, with 8 bases between. The CDR3 extends over 14 amino acids. CDR1 and CDR2 (germline): SGDLS, YYNGEE.

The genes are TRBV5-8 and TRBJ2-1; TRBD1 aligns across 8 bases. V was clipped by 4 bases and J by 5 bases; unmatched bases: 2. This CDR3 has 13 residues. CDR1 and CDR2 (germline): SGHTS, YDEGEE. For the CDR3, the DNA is TGTGCCAGCAGCCCGGGACAGGACAATGAGCAGTTCTTC. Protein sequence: CASSPGQDNEQFF.

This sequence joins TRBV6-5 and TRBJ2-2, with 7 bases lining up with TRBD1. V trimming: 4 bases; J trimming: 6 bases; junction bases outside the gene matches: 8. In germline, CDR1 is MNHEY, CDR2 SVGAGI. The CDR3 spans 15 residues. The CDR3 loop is CASSFRQGWAGELFF. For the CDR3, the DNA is TGTGCCAGCAGTTTTCGACAGGGATGGGCCGGGGAGCTGTTTTTT.

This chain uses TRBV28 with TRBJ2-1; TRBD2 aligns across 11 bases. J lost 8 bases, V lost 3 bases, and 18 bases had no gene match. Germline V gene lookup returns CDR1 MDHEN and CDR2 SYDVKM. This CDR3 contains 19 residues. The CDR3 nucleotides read TGTGCCAGCAGTTTCCTTTGGGAATTGGAGACTAGCGGGATCGATGAGCAGTTCTTC. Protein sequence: CASSFLWELETSGIDEQFF. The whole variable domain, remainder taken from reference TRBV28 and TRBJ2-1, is DVKVTQSSRYLVKRTGEKVFLECVQDMDHENMFWYRQDPGLGLRLIYFSYDVKMKEKGDIPEGYSVSREKKERFSLILESASTNQTSMYLCASSFLWELETSGIDEQFFGPGTRLTVL.

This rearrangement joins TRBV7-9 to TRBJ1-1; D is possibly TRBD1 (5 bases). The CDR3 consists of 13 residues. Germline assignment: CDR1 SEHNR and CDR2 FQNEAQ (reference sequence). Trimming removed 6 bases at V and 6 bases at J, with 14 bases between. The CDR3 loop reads CASSSQGGPEAFF. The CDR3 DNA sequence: TGTGCCAGCAGTTCTCAGGGCGGACCTGAAGCTTTCTTT.

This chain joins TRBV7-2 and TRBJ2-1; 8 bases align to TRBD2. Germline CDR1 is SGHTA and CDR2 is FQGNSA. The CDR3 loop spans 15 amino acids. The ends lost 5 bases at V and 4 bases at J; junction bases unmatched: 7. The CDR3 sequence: CASSLGRGGYNEQFF. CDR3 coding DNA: TGTGCCAGCAGCCTAGGACGGGGGGGTTACAATGAGCAGTTCTTC. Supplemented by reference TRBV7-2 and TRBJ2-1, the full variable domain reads GAGVSQSPSNKVTEKGKDVELRCDPISGHTALYWYRQSLGQGLEFLIYFQGNSAPDKSGLPSDRFSAERTGGSVSTLTIQRTQQEDSAVYLCASSLGRGGYNEQFFGPGTRLTVL.

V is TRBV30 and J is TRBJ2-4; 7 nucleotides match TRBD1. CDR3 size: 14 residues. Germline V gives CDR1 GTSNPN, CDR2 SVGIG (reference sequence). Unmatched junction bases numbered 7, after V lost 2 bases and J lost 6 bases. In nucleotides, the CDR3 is TGTGCCTGGAGTCGACAGGGTCTCGCAAACATTCAGTACTTC. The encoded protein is CAWSRQGLANIQYF.

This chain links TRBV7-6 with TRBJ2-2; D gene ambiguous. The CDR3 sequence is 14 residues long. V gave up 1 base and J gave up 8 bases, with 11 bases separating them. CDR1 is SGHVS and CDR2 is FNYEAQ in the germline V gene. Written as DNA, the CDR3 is TGTGCCAGCAGCTTAGTCGGAGAGAGGGGGGAGCTGTTTTTT. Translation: CASSLVGERGELFF. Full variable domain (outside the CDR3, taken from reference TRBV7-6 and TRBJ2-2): GAGVSQSPRYKVTKRGQDVALRCDPISGHVSLYWYRQALGQGPEFLTYFNYEAQQDKSGLPNDRFSAERPEGSISTLTIQRTEQRDSAMYRCASSLVGERGELFFGEGSRLTVL.

The CDR3 DNA sequence: TGTGCCTGGGGACAGGGAAATCAGCCCCAGCATTTT. Translated, it gives CAWGQGNQPQHF. V usage is TRBV30 and J usage is TRBJ1-5; TRBD1 agrees at 8 bases. Germline values: CDR1 GTSNPN, CDR2 SVGIG (reference sequence). This CDR3 region has 12 residues. V was clipped by 5 bases and J by 4 bases; unmatched bases: 1.

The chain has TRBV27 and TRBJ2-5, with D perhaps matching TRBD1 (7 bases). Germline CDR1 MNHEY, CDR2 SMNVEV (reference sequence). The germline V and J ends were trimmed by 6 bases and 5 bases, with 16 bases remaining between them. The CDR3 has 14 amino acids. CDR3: CASSPQGGWETQYF. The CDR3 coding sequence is TGTGCCAGCAGCCCCCAGGGGGGTTGGGAGACCCAGTACTTC.